The 5 T cell receptor beta chains below come from one sample, sequenced in a study of radiotherapy plus CTLA-4 blockade in lung cancer. Clones were sequenced by immunoSEQ multiplex PCR, and TCRdb holds only the in-frame ones, with some missing. Among about 85,000 clones listed, 70% to 90% were seen once. The material sequenced was peripheral blood, taken from a patient treated with radiotherapy plus ipilimumab. These TCRs come from a human donor with non-small cell lung cancer who had a partial response to radiotherapy plus ipilimumab.

The chain is built from TRBV21-1 and TRBJ1-2. TRBV21-1 is recorded as a pseudogene. This CDR3 is built from 16 residues. The CDR3 region has the DNA TGTGCCAGCAGCAAAATCTGGATTGGGGGGGTGCAAGGCTACACCTTC. This codes for CASSKIWIGGVQGYTF.

The chain combines TRBV2 with TRBJ2-2, with 14 bases aligning to TRBD2. V lost 6 bases, J lost 5 bases, and 8 bases stayed unmatched. Looked up from germline, CDR1 is SNHLY and CDR2 is FYNNEI. The CDR3 totals 17 residues. CDR3 amino acids: CASSVRLAGGLTGELFF. CDR3 sequence (DNA): TGTGCCAGCAGCGTTCGACTAGCGGGAGGGCTGACCGGGGAGCTGTTTTTT. The whole variable domain, remainder taken from reference TRBV2 and TRBJ2-2, is EPEVTQTPSHQVTQMGQEVILRCVPISNHLYFYWYRQILGQKVEFLVSFYNNEISEKSEIFDDQFSVERPDGSNFTLKIRSTKLEDSAMYFCASSVRLAGGLTGELFFGEGSRLTVL.

The genes are TRBV6-1 and TRBJ1-1; D perhaps matches TRBD1 (5 bases). Trimming cost V 4 bases and J 10 bases, with 10 bases left between them. This CDR3 comprises 11 residues. Germline V lookup: CDR1 MNHNS, CDR2 SASEGT. The CDR3: CASSGGQGAFF. CDR3 DNA: TGTGCCAGCAGTGGGGGCCAGGGAGCTTTCTTT.

This clone was recorded a few times. V and J are TRBV2 and TRBJ2-7, with 7 bases matching TRBD2. Unmatched junction bases numbered 4, after V lost 6 bases and J lost 5 bases. This CDR3 region has 12 residues. Germline CDR1 and CDR2: SNHLY and FYNNEI. CDR3 amino acids: CASRGGFDEQYF. The DNA for the CDR3 is TGTGCCAGCAGGGGGGGGTTCGACGAGCAGTACTTC. Full variable domain (rest looked up from reference TRBV2 and TRBJ2-7): EPEVTQTPSHQVTQMGQEVILRCVPISNHLYFYWYRQILGQKVEFLVSFYNNEISEKSEIFDDQFSVERPDGSNFTLKIRSTKLEDSAMYFCASRGGFDEQYFGPGTRLTVT.

The chain uses TRBV5-6 and TRBJ1-1; 8 bases align to TRBD1. From germline, CDR1 is SGHDT and CDR2 YYEEEE. This CDR3 comprises 16 residues. V was pared by 3 bases and J by 4 bases, with 11 bases of the junction left unmatched. The CDR3: CASSSYLGQGATEAFF. The CDR3 nucleotides read TGTGCCAGCAGCTCATATCTAGGACAGGGTGCCACTGAAGCTTTCTTT.